Following are 6 T cell receptor beta chains from one sample sequenced in a study of a mutant IDH1 vaccine in newly diagnosed glioma. Regarding time point: baseline, week 1 (first vaccination visit). Treatment of the sample: pre-vaccination baseline after standard-of-care therapy. Sequencing used immunoSEQ multiplex PCR; TCRdb keeps in-frame clones, though not all of them. The sample contains about 38,000 clones, approximately 92% of which appear only once. This specimen consisted of PBMCs, obtained from a glioma patient treated with radiotherapy, temozolomide or both. Receptors were obtained from a young man with glioma.

The chain uses TRBV30 and TRBJ1-1; D unresolved. Trimming removed 4 bases from V and 1 base from J, with 16 bases in between. The CDR3 loop spans 15 amino acids. Germline V CDR1 and CDR2: GTSNPN, SVGIG (reference sequence). The CDR3 DNA follows: TGTGCCTGGACCCAACCCGGACCCTGGAACACTGAAGCTTTCTTT. It yields the protein CAWTQPGPWNTEAFF.

The V gene is TRBV30, the J gene TRBJ2-1; the match to TRBD2 covers 8 bases. The CDR3 runs to 15 residues. Trimming at V came to 1 base and at J to 6 bases, leaving 8 bases not matched to a gene. Germline CDR1 is GTSNPN and CDR2 is SVGIG (reference sequence). The CDR3 region is CAWSAQRGPFNEQFF. The CDR3 bases are TGTGCCTGGAGTGCCCAGCGGGGGCCATTCAATGAGCAGTTCTTC. Drawing the rest from reference TRBV30 and TRBJ2-1, the complete variable domain is SQTIHQWPATLVQPVGSPLSLECTVEGTSNPNLYWYRQAAGRGLQLLFYSVGIGQISSEVPQNLSASRPQDRQFILSSKKLLLSDSGFYLCAWSAQRGPFNEQFFGPGTRLTVL.

A single count supports this clone. CDR3 in amino acids: CASSLFNRNTEAFF. CDR3 nucleotide sequence: TGTGCCAGCAGCTTATTCAACAGGAACACTGAAGCTTTCTTT. The chain links TRBV7-2 to TRBJ1-1; D ambiguous. The germline CDR1 and CDR2 sequences are SGHTA and FQGNSA. The CDR3 has 14 amino acids. Trimming removed 2 bases at V and 1 base at J, with 8 bases between.

CDR3 sequence (DNA): TGTGCCAGCAGCTCCGCCGGGACAGAGACTAACACCGGGGAGCTGTTTTTT. Its translation is CASSSAGTETNTGELFF. V gene TRBV7-8 combines with J gene TRBJ2-2, with 7 positions matching TRBD1. The V gene's germline CDR1 is SGHVS and CDR2 FQNEAQ. V shed 4 bases and J 2 bases; nucleotides not matched to a gene: 10. CDR3 length: 17 residues. Based on the CDR3 plus reference TRBV7-8 and TRBJ2-2, the full variable domain is GAGVSQSPRYKVAKRGQDVALRCDPISGHVSLFWYQQALGQGPEFLTYFQNEAQLDKSGLPSDRFFAERPEGSVSTLKIQRTQQEDSAVYLCASSSAGTETNTGELFFGEGSRLTVL.

The chain has TRBV15 and TRBJ1-1; no definite D call. Trimming took off 0 bases at V and 3 bases at J, with 17 bases between the two ends. This CDR3 region has 17 residues. CDR1 and CDR2 from the germline V gene are LNHNV and YYDKDF (reference sequence). The CDR3 here is CATSREPRIRLDTEAFF. In DNA form, the CDR3 reads TGTGCCACCAGCAGAGAGCCGAGAATCAGGTTGGACACTGAAGCTTTCTTT. The full variable domain, in which reference TRBV15 and TRBJ1-1 provide the parts outside the CDR3, is DAMVIQNPRYQVTQFGKPVTLSCSQTLNHNVMYWYQQKSSQAPKLLFHYYDKDFNNEADTPDNFQSRRPNTSFCFLDIRSPGLGDTAMYLCATSREPRIRLDTEAFFGQGTRLTVV.

This clone showed up just a few times. The V call is TRBV21-1, the J call TRBJ1-4. TRBV21-1 is listed as a pseudogene. The CDR3 extends over 17 amino acids. Here the CDR3 DNA reads TGTGCCAGCAGCAGGCGGGGGGGAGTAGGAACTAATGAAAAACTGTTTTTT. Protein: CASSRRGGVGTNEKLFF.